The 27 T cell receptor beta chains reported below all come from one sample, sequenced in a study of blood T cell repertoires in COVID-19. TCRdb's copy holds only in-frame clones and misses some; the assay was immunoSEQ multiplex PCR. The data contain approximately 100,000 clones, about 91% of them seen just once; the ten biggest clones take up roughly 5.4%. Sequences were obtained from peripheral blood. The receptors here all came from a woman older than 75 with active COVID-19.

J is TRBJ2-3 and V is TRBV24-1, with 10 bases that match TRBD1. Trimming removed 3 bases from V and 11 bases from J; junction bases left unmatched: 10. Germline V CDR1 and CDR2: KGHDR, SFDVKD. The CDR3 consists of 15 residues. CDR3 region: CATSDPGQGNVGQYF. The CDR3, as DNA: TGTGCCACCAGTGATCCGGGACAGGGGAACGTAGGGCAGTATTTT.

The chain recombines TRBV5-1 with TRBJ2-7, with 9 bases identical to TRBD1. This CDR3 is 17 amino acids long. V shed 4 bases and J 5 bases; nucleotides not matched to a gene: 16. Germline CDR1 is SGHRS and CDR2 is YFSETQ. The chain's CDR3 is CASSETPGTGLKNEQYF. CDR3 DNA sequence: TGCGCCAGCAGCGAAACCCCCGGGACAGGGTTGAAGAACGAGCAGTACTTC.

This clone has a single count. J is TRBJ1-1 and V is TRBV30; D possibly corresponds to TRBD1 (6 bases). The germline CDR1 and CDR2 sequences are GTSNPN and SVGIG (reference sequence). With 2 bases removed from V and 7 bases from J, the gap between germline ends came to 14 bases. The CDR3 has 13 residues. CDR3 DNA: TGTGCCTGGAGTCGGGACACACTGCTTGAAGCTTTCTTT. It translates to CAWSRDTLLEAFF.

V and J are TRBV5-6 and TRBJ2-2; 7 nucleotides align to TRBD1. CDR3 length equals 16 residues. J lost 7 bases, V lost 2 bases, and 11 bases had no gene match. Germline CDR1 is SGHDT and CDR2 is YYEEEE. In DNA form, the CDR3 reads TGTGCCAGCAGCTTAATAAGCCCAGGGGGAATCGGGGAGCTGTTTTTT. It specifies CASSLISPGGIGELFF. The variable domain in full, completed from reference TRBV5-6 and TRBJ2-2, reads DAGVTQSPTHLIKTRGQQVTLRCSPKSGHDTVSWYQQALGQGPQFIFQYYEEEERQRGNFPDRFSGHQFPNYSSELNVNALLLGDSALYLCASSLISPGGIGELFFGEGSRLTVL.

J is TRBJ2-7 and V is TRBV28; D possibly corresponds to TRBD1 (5 bases). Trimming removed 5 bases at V and 1 base at J, with 6 bases between. CDR1 MDHEN and CDR2 SYDVKM come from the germline V gene. The length of the CDR3 is 12 residues. CDR3: CASSRGSYEQYF. For the CDR3, the DNA is TGTGCCAGCAGTAGGGGTTCCTACGAGCAGTACTTC.

CDR3 residues: CASSKTTAYNEQFF. CDR3 in DNA: TGTGCCAGCAGCAAAACGACAGCTTACAATGAGCAGTTCTTC. The rearrangement joins TRBV7-2 to TRBJ2-1; possibly TRBD1 for D (5 bases). The CDR3 totals 14 residues. Germline V gene sequence: CDR1 SGHTA, CDR2 FQGNSA. The V and J ends lost 5 bases and 4 bases respectively, with 12 bases between them.

The rearrangement links TRBV30 to TRBJ1-2; D uncertain. The CDR3 extends over 12 amino acids. CDR1 is GTSNPN, CDR2 SVGIG, per germline (reference sequence). Trimming removed 1 base from V and 2 bases from J, with 5 bases in between. CDR3 DNA sequence: TGTGCCTGGAGTGACAGAAACTATGGCTACACCTTC. Its protein product is CAWSDRNYGYTF.

The J gene is TRBJ2-7, the V gene TRBV10-3; D may be TRBD2 (6 bases). CDR1 and CDR2 from the germline V gene are ENHRY and SYGVKD. Trimming removed 0 bases at V and 3 bases at J, with 12 bases between. CDR3 length: 15 residues. CDR3 nucleotides: TGTGCCATCAGTGAGTCGAGTGGGACTTACTACGAGCAGTACTTC. It yields the protein CAISESSGTYYEQYF.

The chain uses TRBV5-6 and TRBJ2-7; the D gene is possibly TRBD2 (5 bases). The CDR3 is 13 residues long. Germline CDR1 and CDR2: SGHDT and YYEEEE. V lost 3 bases, J lost 3 bases, and 10 bases lay in between. CDR3 region: CASSSTTFYEQYF. The CDR3 DNA is TGTGCCAGCAGCTCGACTACCTTCTACGAGCAGTACTTC. The full variable domain, with the rest looked up from reference TRBV5-6 and TRBJ2-7, is DAGVTQSPTHLIKTRGQQVTLRCSPKSGHDTVSWYQQALGQGPQFIFQYYEEEERQRGNFPDRFSGHQFPNYSSELNVNALLLGDSALYLCASSSTTFYEQYFGPGTRLTVT.

The chain combines TRBV24-1 with TRBJ1-5; D remains unclear. Trimming shortened V by 5 bases and J by 0 bases, and 7 bases separated the two germline ends. CDR1 KGHDR and CDR2 SFDVKD come from the germline V gene. The CDR3 length is 14 residues. CDR3 DNA: TGTGCCACCAGTGGAGGAAATAGCAATCAGCCCCAGCATTTT. This sequence encodes CATSGGNSNQPQHF.

The chain carries TRBV12-3 or TRBV12-4 and TRBJ1-1; D uncertain. Between the trimmed V and J ends, which lost 1 base and 8 bases, there was a span of 8 bases. This CDR3 region has 12 residues. The CDR3 DNA follows: TGTGCCAGCAGTTTAGAGCGACGGGAAGCTTTCTTT. It is translated as CASSLERREAFF.

V is TRBV28 and J is TRBJ1-2, with a weak D call TRBD1 (5 bases). CDR1 is MDHEN, CDR2 SYDVKM, per germline. The CDR3 covers 13 residues. Trimming pared 7 bases from V and 3 bases from J, leaving 12 bases between. The DNA of the CDR3 is TGTGCCAGCAAAGGCAGGACATACTATGGCTACACCTTC. Its translation: CASKGRTYYGYTF.

The table lists this clone with a few counts. The sample carries other DNA sequences with the same CDR3. The CDR3, as DNA: TGTGCCAGTAAAGGGGCCAACTCTGGAAACACCATATATTTT. It is translated as CASKGANSGNTIYF. V usage is TRBV19 and J usage is TRBJ1-3; weak D call: TRBD1 (5 bases). Looked up from germline, CDR1 is LNHDA and CDR2 is SQIVND (reference sequence). V was shortened by 7 bases and J by 0 bases, with 10 bases between the two germline ends. This CDR3 has 14 residues.

The chain links TRBV18 to TRBJ2-7; 7 bases fit TRBD2. The CDR3 spans 15 residues. With 5 bases clipped from V and 7 bases from J, the junction kept 14 bases outside the gene matches. Per the germline V gene, CDR1 is KGHSH and CDR2 is LQKENI. CDR3 bases: TGTGCCAGCTCAGCCTTAGCGAGCTTCGGGGGGGAGCAGTACTTC. This codes for CASSALASFGGEQYF.

The V and J genes are TRBV28 and TRBJ2-7, with D possibly matching TRBD1 (6 bases). The CDR3 runs 14 residues. Germline-derived CDR1 and CDR2 are MDHEN and SYDVKM. The V end lost 6 bases, the J end lost 7 bases, and 19 bases lay between the germline ends. The CDR3 region is CASRETGSPGEQYF. CDR3 sequence (DNA): TGTGCCAGCAGAGAGACAGGCTCCCCGGGGGAGCAGTACTTC.

The chain couples TRBV2 to TRBJ1-5; TRBD1 matches 9 bases. Germline V gene sequence: CDR1 SNHLY, CDR2 FYNNEI. J was trimmed by 1 base and V by 7 bases; bases with no gene match: 5. This CDR3 spans 15 amino acids. In DNA, the CDR3 is TGTGCCAGCAACTCCGGGACAGGGAGCAATCAGCCCCAGCATTTT. This codes for CASNSGTGSNQPQHF.

This clone was picked up a small number of times. CDR3 nucleotides: TGTGCCAGTAGTAGTCTCTACAGTAGCGACGAGCAGTACTTC. The encoded protein is CASSSLYSSDEQYF. The V and J genes are TRBV19 and TRBJ2-7, with D perhaps TRBD2 (5 bases). The CDR3 sequence is 14 residues long. Germline values: CDR1 LNHDA, CDR2 SQIVND (reference sequence). V shed 4 bases and J shed 5 bases, with 15 bases lying between them.

The CDR3 coding sequence is TGTGCCAGCAGCCAGGGACTCATAGCAACTAATGAAAAACTGTTTTTT. It is translated as CASSQGLIATNEKLFF. The V gene is TRBV3-1 (or the pseudogene TRBV3-2), the J gene TRBJ1-4; possibly TRBD1 for D (5 bases). V lost 3 bases to trimming and J lost 0 bases, with 11 bases between them. The germline V gene has CDR1 LGHDT and CDR2 YNNKEL (reference sequence). The CDR3 spans 16 residues.

The chain couples TRBV10-2 to TRBJ2-7; the match to TRBD1 covers 7 bases. The CDR3 runs 13 residues. From germline, CDR1 is WSHSY and CDR2 SAAADI. V shed 4 bases, J shed 3 bases, and the junction held 3 bases outside the gene matches. This CDR3 is CASSAQGFYEQYF. As DNA, the CDR3 is TGCGCCAGCAGTGCACAGGGGTTCTACGAGCAGTACTTC.

The chain joins TRBV13 to TRBJ2-2; TRBD1 aligns across 9 bases. The CDR3 extends over 15 amino acids. Per germline, CDR1 PRHDT and CDR2 FYEKMQ (reference sequence). V was clipped by 3 bases and J by 8 bases; unmatched bases: 7. CDR3 amino acids: CASSLEQGASGELFF. As DNA, the CDR3 is TGTGCCAGCAGCTTGGAACAGGGGGCGTCTGGGGAGCTGTTTTTT. The full variable domain, its missing parts supplied by reference TRBV13 and TRBJ2-2, is AAGVIQSPRHLIKEKRETATLKCYPIPRHDTVYWYQQGPGQDPQFLISFYEKMQSDKGSIPDRFSAQQFSDYHSELNMSSLELGDSALYFCASSLEQGASGELFFGEGSRLTVL.

In its sample, this clone was seen a few times. This sequence joins TRBV5-5 and TRBJ2-7, with TRBD1 as a possible D gene (6 bases). Germline V gives CDR1 SGHKS, CDR2 YYEKEE (reference sequence). This CDR3 spans 14 amino acids. Trimming took off 2 bases at V and 2 bases at J, with 11 bases between the two ends. CDR3 bases: TGTGCCAGCAGCTTATGGGGGCTGCCCTACGAGCAGTACTTC. This encodes CASSLWGLPYEQYF.

The CDR3 DNA reads as TGTGCCAGCAGTAGAGAGGGGCGGGAGAACGGGGAGCTGTTTTTT. This translates into CASSREGRENGELFF. This sequence joins TRBV7-2 and TRBJ2-2; 7 bases are shared with TRBD2. CDR1 is SGHTA and CDR2 is FQGNSA in the germline V gene. The junction had 11 bases not matched to a gene; V was cut back by 6 bases and J by 7 bases. The CDR3 loop spans 15 amino acids.

The chain carries TRBV12-1 and TRBJ2-7; TRBD2 is the table's D call and was not checked against the DNA. TRBV12-1 represents a pseudogene. This CDR3 has 13 residues. DNA of the CDR3: TGTGCCACCCAAGCGGGAGGAGGGTACGAGCAGTACTTC. Translated: CATQAGGGYEQYF.

The chain carries TRBV6-5 and TRBJ2-2; D is possibly TRBD1 (5 bases). Germline V lookup: CDR1 MNHEY, CDR2 SVGAGI. This CDR3 spans 14 amino acids. V dropped 4 bases and J dropped 1 base, with 7 bases sitting between them. CDR3 sequence (DNA): TGTGCCAGCAGTTCAGGGTTGAACACCGGGGAGCTGTTTTTT. It codes for CASSSGLNTGELFF.

This chain links TRBV15 with TRBJ2-1, with D unresolved. V was pared by 4 bases and J by 9 bases, with 13 bases between. Germline V gene lookup returns CDR1 LNHNV and CDR2 YYDKDF (reference sequence). The CDR3 totals 13 residues. CDR3 coding DNA: TGTGCCACCAGCATAGGAGTTACGAGTGAGCAGTTCTTC. It is translated as CATSIGVTSEQFF.

In its sample, this clone was seen once. V and J are TRBV28 and TRBJ1-2; D gene ambiguous. Germline CDR1 MDHEN, CDR2 SYDVKM. This CDR3 has 13 residues. The V gene lost 6 bases and the J gene lost 4 bases, with 12 bases spanning the gap. This CDR3 is CASSFEPSYGYTF. The CDR3 DNA reads TGTGCCAGCAGCTTCGAACCTAGCTATGGCTACACCTTC.

The sample holds one count of this clone. This rearrangement joins TRBV7-6 to TRBJ2-7; 9 bases are a match to TRBD2. V lost 5 bases to trimming and J lost 5 bases; unmatched junction nucleotides: 7. CDR1 is SGHVS, CDR2 FNYEAQ, per germline. The CDR3 extends over 14 amino acids. The DNA for the CDR3 is TGTGCCAGCAGCGTTGGAGCGGGGGGTAACGAGCAGTACTTC. As protein: CASSVGAGGNEQYF.